This T cell receptor beta chain was sequenced in a study of CD8 T cells in ankylosing spondylitis. The V gene end was trimmed by 2 bases and the J gene end by 6 bases; junction bases not matched to a gene: 9. This CDR3 is built from 15 residues. In germline, CDR1 is WSHSY, CDR2 SAAADI. It was by quantitative 5'-RACE with molecular barcodes that TCR beta libraries were made. Each CDR3 protein is one row after TCRdb ran MiXCR on the 5' RACE reads. The data contain around 150,000 distinct CDR3 sequences, roughly 18% of them seen just once; the ten biggest clones take up about 8%. This clonotype occurred a few times.

The clonotype was recovered from a male donor with ankylosing spondylitis or in good health (not recorded which). The V and J genes are TRBV10-2 and TRBJ2-5; 7 nucleotides agree with TRBD2. Source material: blood, either unsorted or a sorted T cell fraction (not recorded which). The DNA of the CDR3 is TGCGCCAGCAGTGAGCAGGGCGGGAGTTCCCAGACCCAGTACTTC. Translated: CASSEQGGSSQTQYF.